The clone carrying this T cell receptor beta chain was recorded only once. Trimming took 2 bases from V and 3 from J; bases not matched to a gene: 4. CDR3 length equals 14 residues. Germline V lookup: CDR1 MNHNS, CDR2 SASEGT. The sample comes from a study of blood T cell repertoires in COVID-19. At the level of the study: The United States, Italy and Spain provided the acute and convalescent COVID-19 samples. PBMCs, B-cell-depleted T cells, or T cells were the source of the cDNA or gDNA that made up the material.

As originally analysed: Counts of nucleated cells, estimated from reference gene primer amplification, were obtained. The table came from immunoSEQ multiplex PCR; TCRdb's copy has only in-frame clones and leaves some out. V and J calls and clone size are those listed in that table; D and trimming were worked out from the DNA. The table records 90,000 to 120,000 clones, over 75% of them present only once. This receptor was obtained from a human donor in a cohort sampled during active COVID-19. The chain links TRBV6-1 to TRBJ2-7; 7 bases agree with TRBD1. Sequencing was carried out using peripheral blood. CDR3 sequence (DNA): TGTGCCAGCAGTGAACAGGGGGTGGACTACGAGCAGTACTTC. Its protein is CASSEQGVDYEQYF.